This entry lists 24 T cell receptor beta chains sequenced from one sample in a study of CD8 T cells in Susac syndrome. cDNA came from roughly 0.47 to 1 ug RNA primed by random hexamers. TCRdb itself ran the immunoSEQ multiplex PCR reads through MiXCR, one entry per CDR3 protein. The sample lists some 150,000 distinct CDR3 sequences; over 85% were seen once. Sequenced input: CD8+ T cells from PBMCs. The receptors were gathered from a human donor with multiple sclerosis.

This chain links TRBV7-2 with TRBJ1-2; TRBD1 matches at 7 bases. This CDR3 is built from 14 residues. V lost 3 bases to trimming and J lost 8 bases; unmatched junction nucleotides: 9. CDR1 and CDR2 from the germline V gene are SGHTA and FQGNSA. The DNA for the CDR3 is TGTGCCAGCAGCTTCGGAACAGGGGTGAGGGGCTACACCTTC. It is translated as CASSFGTGVRGYTF. The complete variable domain, with remaining parts taken from reference TRBV7-2 and TRBJ1-2, reads GAGVSQSPSNKVTEKGKDVELRCDPISGHTALYWYRQSLGQGLEFLIYFQGNSAPDKSGLPSDRFSAERTGGSVSTLTIQRTQQEDSAVYLCASSFGTGVRGYTFGSGTRLTVV.

The chain combines TRBV5-6 with TRBJ2-7, with unresolved D. CDR3 length: 12 amino acids. Germline V gene data show CDR1 as SGHDT and CDR2 as YYEEEE. V lost 2 bases and J 3 bases, leaving 6 bases between the germline ends. CDR3 nucleotides: TGTGCCAGCAGCTTCTGGGGCTACGAGCAGTACTTC. It specifies CASSFWGYEQYF. Full variable domain (rest looked up from reference TRBV5-6 and TRBJ2-7): DAGVTQSPTHLIKTRGQQVTLRCSPKSGHDTVSWYQQALGQGPQFIFQYYEEEERQRGNFPDRFSGHQFPNYSSELNVNALLLGDSALYLCASSFWGYEQYFGPGTRLTVT.

This chain connects TRBV3-1 to TRBJ1-1; 10 bases align to TRBD1. The CDR3 consists of 19 residues. J lost 0 bases, V lost 2 bases, and 12 bases had no gene match. Germline-derived CDR1 and CDR2 are LGHDT and YNNKEL (reference sequence). CDR3 sequence (DNA): TGTGCCAGCAGCCAATTAATATCGACAGGGGGCTGGATGAACACTGAAGCTTTCTTT. Translating gives CASSQLISTGGWMNTEAFF.

J is TRBJ1-2 and V is TRBV20-1, with unresolved D. Germline CDR1 and CDR2: DFQATT and SNEGSKA (reference sequence). The CDR3 spans 13 residues. V was trimmed by 3 bases and J by 0 bases, leaving 8 bases between them. The CDR3: CSARSASNYGYTF. Here the CDR3 DNA reads TGCAGTGCTAGGTCGGCGTCTAACTATGGCTACACCTTC.

The genes are TRBV7-9 and TRBJ2-3, with 8 bases fitting TRBD1. CDR1 SEHNR and CDR2 FQNEAQ come from the germline V gene (reference sequence). Unmatched junction bases numbered 14, after V lost 5 bases and J lost 7 bases. This CDR3 spans 16 amino acids. CDR3 protein: CASSGFRGQSQNTQYF. The DNA of the CDR3 is TGTGCCAGCAGCGGATTCAGGGGGCAATCACAAAATACGCAGTATTTT.

The gene calls are TRBV14 and TRBJ2-7, with 7 bases matching TRBD1. The CDR3 totals 15 residues. V trimming: 4 bases; J trimming: 3 bases; junction bases outside the gene matches: 9. The germline V gene encodes CDR1 SGHDN and CDR2 FVKESK. The CDR3 reads CASSLTGAPDYEQYF. The CDR3 region has the DNA TGTGCCAGCAGCCTCACAGGGGCCCCGGACTACGAGCAGTACTTC.

The chain has TRBV29-1 and TRBJ2-7; a possible D gene is TRBD1 (5 bases). This CDR3 spans 16 amino acids. Per germline, CDR1 SQVTM and CDR2 ANQGSEA. Trimming cost V 1 base and J 3 bases, with 19 bases left between them. DNA for the CDR3: TGCAGCGTTGAAGTCTGGGATGGGGCTGGGGACTACGAGCAGTACTTC. This encodes CSVEVWDGAGDYEQYF.

The chain employs TRBV9 and TRBJ2-7, with D perhaps being TRBD1 or TRBD2 (6 bases each). This CDR3 is 14 amino acids long. The germline gives CDR1 SGDLS, CDR2 YYNGEE. Trimming removed 0 bases from V and 2 bases from J, with 9 bases in between. The CDR3 nucleotides read TGTGCCAGCAGCGTAGGGGGGGCCACCTACGAGCAGTACTTC. It is translated as CASSVGGATYEQYF.

The chain joins TRBV5-6 to TRBJ2-5, with a tentative D call TRBD2 (6 bases). Germline CDR1 SGHDT, CDR2 YYEEEE. This CDR3 spans 16 amino acids. The ends were cut back, 0 bases at V and 2 bases at J, with 14 bases in the middle. CDR3 protein: CASSLAWREVQETQYF. The CDR3 coding sequence is TGTGCCAGCAGCTTGGCCTGGAGGGAGGTTCAAGAGACCCAGTACTTC.

The gene calls are TRBV6-6 and TRBJ2-1, with 9 bases that match TRBD2. The CDR3 length is 14 residues. V shed 8 bases, J shed 4 bases, and the junction held 6 bases outside the gene matches. The germline gives CDR1 MNHNY, CDR2 SVGAGI (reference sequence). In nucleotides, the CDR3 is TGTGCCAGCGGAAGCGGGAGGTATTACAATGAGCAGTTCTTC. It encodes CASGSGRYYNEQFF.

The chain carries TRBV7-2 and TRBJ2-6; D might be TRBD2 (6 bases). The CDR3 is 18 residues long. Germline V gene lookup returns CDR1 SGHTA and CDR2 FQGNSA. V was clipped by 1 base and J by 0 bases, with 13 bases between them. The CDR3 reads CASSLVAGIPSGANVLTF. The CDR3 region has the DNA TGTGCCAGCAGCTTAGTGGCGGGGATTCCCTCTGGGGCCAACGTCCTGACTTTC.

The V gene is TRBV5-1, the J gene TRBJ2-7; D not resolved. Germline assignment: CDR1 SGHRS and CDR2 YFSETQ. The CDR3 covers 13 residues. V lost 0 bases and J lost 5, with 9 bases in between. DNA for the CDR3: TGCGCCAGCAGCTTGGAGGTAGAAGACGAGCAGTACTTC. It translates to CASSLEVEDEQYF.

The rearrangement links TRBV7-9 to TRBJ2-7, with D possibly matching TRBD1 (6 bases). V was trimmed by 1 base and J by 4 bases, leaving 11 bases between them. This CDR3 contains 14 residues. Germline V gene data show CDR1 as SEHNR and CDR2 as FQNEAQ (reference sequence). For the CDR3, the DNA is TGTGCCAGCAGCTTAGTCGGCAGGGGATACGAGCAGTACTTC. This sequence encodes CASSLVGRGYEQYF.

The J gene is TRBJ2-1, the V gene TRBV9; D may be TRBD2 (7 bases). The CDR3 totals 15 residues. The V and J ends lost 0 bases and 2 bases respectively, with 9 bases between them. CDR1 SGDLS and CDR2 YYNGEE come from the germline V gene. CDR3 amino acids: CASSVEGGAYNEQFF. The CDR3 bases are TGTGCCAGCAGCGTAGAAGGGGGGGCCTACAATGAGCAGTTCTTC.

The gene calls are TRBV12-3 or TRBV12-4 and TRBJ2-3; possible D gene TRBD2, 5 bases. The ends were cut back, 4 bases at V and 3 bases at J, with 14 bases in the middle. The CDR3 is 15 amino acids. CDR3 sequence (DNA): TGTGCCAGCAGTTCTCCCCAGCGGTCGACAGATACGCAGTATTTT. This translates into CASSSPQRSTDTQYF.

The chain has TRBV29-1 and TRBJ2-7, with 10 positions matching TRBD1. The ends lost 1 base at V and 2 bases at J; junction bases unmatched: 17. The germline V gene has CDR1 SQVTM and CDR2 ANQGSEA. This CDR3 spans 19 amino acids. CDR3 nucleotide sequence: TGCAGCGTTGAAGGATACTCTTTCCGTTGGGGACAGGGGACCTACGAGCAGTACTTC. This sequence encodes CSVEGYSFRWGQGTYEQYF.

This chain connects TRBV27 to TRBJ2-3; 10 nucleotides line up with TRBD1. This CDR3 is 16 amino acids long. The ends lost 6 bases at V and 3 bases at J; junction bases unmatched: 9. Germline-derived CDR1 and CDR2 are MNHEY and SMNVEV (reference sequence). CDR3 coding DNA: TGTGCCAGCAGCCGAGCCAGGACAGGGGGAACAGATACGCAGTATTTT. Protein sequence: CASSRARTGGTDTQYF.

The CDR3 loop is CASSFSGGNSYEQYF. The DNA of the CDR3 is TGTGCCAGCAGTTTTTCGGGGGGGAACTCCTACGAGCAGTACTTC. The V and J genes are TRBV27 and TRBJ2-7, with TRBD2 matching 8 bases. CDR3 size: 15 residues. V shed 3 bases and J 0 bases; nucleotides not matched to a gene: 4. In germline, CDR1 is MNHEY, CDR2 SMNVEV (reference sequence).

The chain couples TRBV20-1 to TRBJ1-2; 8 bases agree with TRBD1. V lost 6 bases to trimming and J lost 5 bases; unmatched junction nucleotides: 5. Germline V gene data show CDR1 as DFQATT and CDR2 as SNEGSKA (reference sequence). The CDR3 covers 12 residues. The CDR3 region has the DNA TGCAGTGCCTCGGACAGGGAGTATGGCTACACCTTC. Its protein is CSASDREYGYTF.

V usage is TRBV13 and J usage is TRBJ1-1; perhaps TRBD1 as D (5 bases). Germline-derived CDR1 and CDR2 are PRHDT and FYEKMQ (reference sequence). V was pared by 4 bases and J by 6 bases, with 15 bases between. This CDR3 has 14 residues. The CDR3 coding sequence is TGTGCCAGCAGCTGGGGCCATGAAAACGCTGAAGCTTTCTTT. Translation: CASSWGHENAEAFF.

The chain has TRBV3-1 and TRBJ1-5; 7 bases are a match to TRBD1. The ends lost 2 bases at V and 8 bases at J; junction bases unmatched: 6. Germline V gene lookup returns CDR1 LGHDT and CDR2 YNNKEL (reference sequence). There are 14 residues in the CDR3. The CDR3 sequence is CASSQTGVGEPQHF. In DNA form, the CDR3 reads TGTGCCAGCAGCCAAACAGGGGTTGGGGAGCCCCAGCATTTT.

The V call is TRBV20-1, the J call TRBJ2-7; D might be TRBD1 (6 bases). The V end lost 3 bases, the J end lost 4 bases, and 19 bases lay between the germline ends. Germline V gene sequence: CDR1 DFQATT, CDR2 SNEGSKA (reference sequence). The CDR3 runs 15 residues. The CDR3: CSASPQDSGLYEQYF. CDR3 bases: TGCAGTGCTAGCCCCCAGGACAGTGGGTTATACGAGCAGTACTTC.

The CDR3 DNA reads as TGCAGTGCCCAGGCCCAGGTCCTCTACGAGCAGTACTTC. It translates to CSAQAQVLYEQYF. V usage is TRBV20-1 and J usage is TRBJ2-7, with D uncertain. There are 13 residues in the CDR3. Trimming stripped 6 bases from V and 3 bases from J, with 15 bases between. Germline V lookup: CDR1 DFQATT, CDR2 SNEGSKA (reference sequence).

The chain carries TRBV15 and TRBJ2-5, with D possibly being TRBD1 (5 bases). The CDR3 covers 14 residues. From germline, CDR1 is LNHNV and CDR2 YYDKDF (reference sequence). V lost 5 bases, J lost 2 bases, and 12 bases lay in between. The CDR3 bases are TGTGCCACCAGCCTAGGGGTCGGACAAGAGACCCAGTACTTC. Its protein product is CATSLGVGQETQYF.